This T cell receptor beta chain appears in the sequencing data of a study of TIL therapy for anti-PD-1-resistant metastatic lung cancer. The libraries were made with immunoSEQ v3. The assay was immunoSEQ multiplex PCR, and TCRdb's table has in-frame clones only and misses some. The sample lists about 50,000 clones, less than 75% occurring once. As for time point: pre-treatment sample, taken before nivolumab and TIL therapy. Tumor tissue came from excised metastases, mostly pleural nodules or supraclavicular lymph nodes. Trimming removed 1 base from V and 2 bases from J, with 7 bases in between. The CDR3 sequence is 13 residues long. CDR1 is SGHNT and CDR2 is YYREEE in the germline V gene (reference sequence).

The chain joins TRBV5-4 to TRBJ2-7; D remains unclear. The source was tumor tissue, collected at baseline. This TCR derives from a person aged 25-85 years with non-small cell lung cancer. DNA for the CDR3: TGTGCCAGCAGCTTGCGCAATGCCTACGAGCAGTACTTC. This translates into CASSLRNAYEQYF.